One and the same sample provided the 3 T cell receptor beta chains below, sequenced in a study of cytomegalovirus exposure and HLA in healthy donors (dated by TCRdb to about 2017). Library construction relied on the immunoSEQ multiplex PCR assay. The multiplex PCR relied on a mix of 60 forward primers for TCR Vbeta segments and 13 reverse primers for TCR Jbeta segments. As stored in TCRdb, this immuneACCESS dataset retains in-frame rearrangements with V and J assigned. A fraction of the clones does not appear; measured against another copy, unresolved V genes explain less than half of the discrepancy, and the remainder lacks a known reason. Recorded for this sample are some 170,000 clones; roughly 82% of them occurred a single time. The top ten hold around 1.5% of the sample. Sequencing was done on a sample of PBMCs. These receptors came from a girl aged 10-17 years in good health and CMV-seropositive.

This clone was seen a single time. This chain joins TRBV5-5 and TRBJ2-2; D is unclear. The V end was cut by 0 bases, the J end by 1 base, with 10 bases between. The CDR3 has 16 amino acids. Germline CDR1 SGHKS, CDR2 YYEKEE (reference sequence). As DNA, the CDR3 is TGTGCCAGCAGCTTGGGCGGATCCCTGAACACCGGGGAGCTGTTTTTT. Its translation: CASSLGGSLNTGELFF. Full variable domain (remainder filled in from reference TRBV5-5 and TRBJ2-2): DAGVTQSPTHLIKTRGQQVTLRCSPISGHKSVSWYQQVLGQGPQFIFQYYEKEERGRGNFPDRFSARQFPNYSSELNVNALLLGDSALYLCASSLGGSLNTGELFFGEGSRLTVL.

This chain uses TRBV25-1 with TRBJ2-1; 13 positions agree with TRBD2. CDR3 length equals 16 residues. Trimming cost V 2 bases and J 7 bases; bases outside gene matches: 5. Germline CDR1 MGHDK, CDR2 SYGVNS. The CDR3 region has the DNA TGTGCCAGCAGTGAAACTAGCGGGGGGGCCATAAATGAGCAGTTCTTC. Its translation: CASSETSGGAINEQFF.

The rearrangement links TRBV18 to TRBJ2-3, with D possibly TRBD1 on 6 matching bases. V was trimmed by 4 bases and J by 4 bases, leaving 9 bases between them. The CDR3 consists of 13 residues. Germline assignment: CDR1 KGHSH and CDR2 LQKENI. The CDR3 protein is CASSRTASDTQYF. The CDR3 nucleotides are TGTGCCAGCTCACGGACAGCCTCAGATACGCAGTATTTT.